In this sample, the clone carrying this TCR beta chain turned up many times. iRepertoire HTBI primers and Arm-PCR of CDR3 regions built TCR beta libraries. TCRdb processed the multiplex PCR reads anew with MiXCR; each CDR3 protein has one entry. The sample has roughly 320,000 distinct CDR3 sequences, about a sixth seen once. As to time point: newly diagnosed GD, antithyroid drugs for less than 3 months. With RNA extracted from PBMCs as input, the TCR library was made. The EDTA tubes were filled with around 8.1 milliliters of drawn peripheral blood. This sample stems from a study of regulatory T cells in long-lasting Graves disease. V lost 6 bases and J 0 bases, leaving 15 bases between the germline ends. The CDR3 sequence is 16 residues long. Germline V gene data show CDR1 as SNHLY and CDR2 as FYNNEI. The same data also contributed to another study, on T cells in Graves' hyperthyroidism and ophthalmopathy.

This TCR derives from a man between 35 and 55 years old with Graves disease. The chain has TRBV2 and TRBJ1-5, with a tentative D call TRBD1 (6 bases). This material consisted of peripheral blood mononuclear cells (PBMCs), taken at new diagnosis, from a patient treated with antithyroid drugs. DNA of the CDR3: TGTGCCAGCAGATTGAGGGGGGGGAATAGCAATCAGCCCCAGCATTTT. This encodes CASRLRGGNSNQPQHF.